What follows are 4 T cell receptor beta chains derived from one specimen sequenced in a study of blood T cell repertoires in COVID-19 (dated by TCRdb to the early 2020s). The library was generated by the immunoSEQ multiplex PCR assay. TCRdb provides this immuneACCESS table in a form limited to in-frame rearrangements. Some clones are lacking; in checked studies, under half of them reflect an unresolved V gene, and why the rest are absent is not known. The sample table contains approximately 270,000 clones; only one count was recorded for approximately 84% of them. The ten biggest clones cover about 1.7% of the sample. The sequenced material came from PBMCs or T cells enriched from blood (not recorded which). The source is a man aged 35 to 55 who had recovered from COVID-19.

V gene TRBV3-1 (or the pseudogene TRBV3-2) combines with J gene TRBJ1-5, with D tentatively TRBD1 (6 bases). The CDR3 length is 15 residues. Trimming removed 2 bases at V and 3 bases at J, with 11 bases between. Per germline, CDR1 LGHDT and CDR2 YNNKEL (reference sequence). CDR3 region: CASSQFQGPNQPQHF. The CDR3 bases are TGTGCCAGCAGCCAATTTCAGGGGCCCAATCAGCCCCAGCATTTT.

The chain couples TRBV6-2 or TRBV6-3 to TRBJ2-5, with TRBD1 matching over 9 bases. Germline lookup yields CDR1 MNHEY and CDR2 SVGEGT. The CDR3 is 15 amino acids. The V and J ends lost 3 bases and 5 bases, in that order; junction bases with no gene match: 7. The DNA of the CDR3 is TGTGCCAGCAGTTATGCACAGGGGGCTTTCGAGACCCAGTACTTC. This encodes CASSYAQGAFETQYF.

The rearrangement joins TRBV3-1 (or the pseudogene TRBV3-2) to TRBJ2-2; possibly TRBD1 for D (5 bases). Trimming removed 4 bases at V and 2 bases at J, with 14 bases between. There are 16 residues in the CDR3. Germline assignment: CDR1 LGHDT and CDR2 YNNKEL (reference sequence). Here the CDR3 reads CASSLRQKSNTGELFF. The CDR3 DNA is TGTGCCAGCAGCCTTAGACAGAAGAGTAACACCGGGGAGCTGTTTTTT.

This clone was picked up one time. The chain uses TRBV6-5 and TRBJ1-6; possible D gene TRBD1, 5 bases. Trimming pared 2 bases from V and 6 bases from J, leaving 11 bases between. Looked up from germline, CDR1 is MNHEY and CDR2 is SVGAGI. The CDR3 extends over 15 amino acids. The CDR3 coding sequence is TGTGCCAGCAGTTACGTGCAGGGTCCTAATTCACCCCTCCACTTT. It is translated as CASSYVQGPNSPLHF.